Following are 12 T cell receptor beta chains from one sample sequenced in a study of cytomegalovirus exposure and HLA in healthy donors. Clones were read by immunoSEQ multiplex PCR, and TCRdb kept only the in-frame ones, dropping some. The sample consists of about 65,000 clones, around 96% of them appearing once. The specimen was PBMCs. The receptors here all came from a man aged 18 to 30 in good health and CMV-seropositive.

The V gene is TRBV28, the J gene TRBJ2-1; maybe TRBD1 (6 bases). Germline values: CDR1 MDHEN, CDR2 SYDVKM. V was trimmed by 6 bases and J by 5 bases, leaving 17 bases between them. CDR3 length: 15 residues. As DNA, the CDR3 is TGTGCCAGCAGACAAAGGGGGTTTTCGGACAATGAGCAGTTCTTC. Protein: CASRQRGFSDNEQFF.

The chain has TRBV25-1 and TRBJ1-4, with D possibly matching TRBD1 (5 bases). Germline assignment: CDR1 MGHDK and CDR2 SYGVNS. The CDR3 runs 13 residues. With 5 bases removed from V and 13 bases from J, the gap between germline ends came to 17 bases. Here the CDR3 reads CASSQGSNSGLFF. The CDR3 DNA reads as TGTGCCAGCAGTCAGGGCTCCAACTCAGGACTGTTTTTT.

This clone occurred a few times. The rearrangement uses TRBV18 and TRBJ1-5, with D hard to call. Germline CDR1 KGHSH, CDR2 LQKENI. Trimming left V 4 bases short and J 0 bases short, with 13 bases between. The length of the CDR3 is 16 residues. In DNA form, the CDR3 reads TGTGCCAGCTCACGGGCGCAGGATAATAGCAATCAGCCCCAGCATTTT. It specifies CASSRAQDNSNQPQHF. Complete variable domain (other parts from reference TRBV18 and TRBJ1-5): NAGVMQNPRHLVRRRGQEARLRCSPMKGHSHVYWYRQLPEEGLKFMVYLQKENIIDESGMPKERFSAEFPKEGPSILRIQQVVRGDSAAYFCASSRAQDNSNQPQHFGDGTRLSIL.

The V and J genes are TRBV5-1 and TRBJ2-7; D remains unclear. From germline, CDR1 is SGHRS and CDR2 YFSETQ. The V and J ends lost 0 bases and 3 bases respectively, with 7 bases between them. The CDR3 is made up of 13 amino acids. The DNA for the CDR3 is TGCGCCAGCAGCTTGGACAGTTTCTACGAGCAGTACTTC. Amino acids: CASSLDSFYEQYF.

V gene TRBV27 combines with J gene TRBJ2-1, with no clear D. With 7 bases removed from V and 0 bases from J, the gap between germline ends came to 19 bases. Germline-derived CDR1 and CDR2 are MNHEY and SMNVEV (reference sequence). The CDR3 is made up of 17 amino acids. The CDR3 sequence: CASTHDRYPSSYNEQFF. The DNA for the CDR3 is TGTGCCAGCACCCACGATCGCTATCCGAGCTCCTACAATGAGCAGTTCTTC.

The chain carries TRBV6-1 and TRBJ2-1; 7 bases agree with TRBD1. The CDR3 length is 15 residues. The germline V gene encodes CDR1 MNHNS and CDR2 SASEGT. Germline trimming cut 2 bases from V and 6 bases from J; bases unmatched to any gene: 7. The CDR3 DNA sequence: TGTGCCAGCAGTGAAACCTCGACAGGGTCCAATGAGCAGTTCTTC. Translating it yields CASSETSTGSNEQFF.

The gene calls are TRBV27 and TRBJ1-2; 9 nucleotides agree with TRBD1. V shed 5 bases, J shed 4 bases, and the junction held 8 bases outside the gene matches. The CDR3 consists of 15 residues. Germline assignment: CDR1 MNHEY and CDR2 SMNVEV (reference sequence). The CDR3 reads CASSTHRGRSYGYTF. CDR3 DNA: TGTGCCAGCAGTACCCACAGGGGGCGTTCCTATGGCTACACCTTC.

This chain uses TRBV7-2 with TRBJ2-1, with 9 bases matching TRBD2. CDR1 and CDR2 (germline): SGHTA, FQGNSA. This CDR3 contains 18 residues. After removal of 5 bases from V and 7 bases from J, the junction contained 18 bases not matched to a gene. CDR3 sequence: CASSLRTSAVSEGNEQFF. As DNA, the CDR3 is TGTGCCAGCAGCCTACGGACTAGCGCGGTCTCCGAGGGAAATGAGCAGTTCTTC.

J is TRBJ2-7 and V is TRBV28; 8 nucleotides line up with TRBD2. V gave up 4 bases and J gave up 4 bases; unmatched junction bases: 9. The germline gives CDR1 MDHEN, CDR2 SYDVKM. This CDR3 contains 15 residues. CDR3 region: CASSYAGTRGYEQYF. The CDR3 DNA follows: TGTGCCAGCAGTTACGCCGGGACTAGAGGGTACGAGCAGTACTTC.

The chain has TRBV28 and TRBJ1-4, with D maybe TRBD1 (6 bases). The CDR3 is 12 residues long. The germline gives CDR1 MDHEN, CDR2 SYDVKM. V lost 3 bases to trimming and J lost 8 bases, with 7 bases between them. The CDR3 here is CASSFRGEKLFF. As DNA, the CDR3 is TGTGCCAGCAGTTTCAGGGGCGAAAAACTGTTTTTT.

This sequence joins TRBV28 and TRBJ1-1; tentative D call: TRBD1 (5 bases). The CDR3 is 15 residues long. The V gene lost 6 bases and the J gene lost 5 bases, with 19 bases spanning the gap. Germline V gene lookup returns CDR1 MDHEN and CDR2 SYDVKM. The CDR3 DNA sequence: TGTGCCAGCAGCTCGGCACGGCGGGGGAGAACTGAAGCTTTCTTT. This codes for CASSSARRGRTEAFF.

The chain links TRBV7-3 to TRBJ2-2; a weak D match, TRBD1 (6 bases). CDR1 is SGHTA, CDR2 FQGTGA, per germline. V was trimmed by 1 base and J by 5 bases, leaving 14 bases between them. CDR3 size: 16 residues. The CDR3 region has the DNA TGTGCCAGCAGCTTAATCCCAGGGGCATTGACCGGGGAGCTGTTTTTT. This translates into CASSLIPGALTGELFF.